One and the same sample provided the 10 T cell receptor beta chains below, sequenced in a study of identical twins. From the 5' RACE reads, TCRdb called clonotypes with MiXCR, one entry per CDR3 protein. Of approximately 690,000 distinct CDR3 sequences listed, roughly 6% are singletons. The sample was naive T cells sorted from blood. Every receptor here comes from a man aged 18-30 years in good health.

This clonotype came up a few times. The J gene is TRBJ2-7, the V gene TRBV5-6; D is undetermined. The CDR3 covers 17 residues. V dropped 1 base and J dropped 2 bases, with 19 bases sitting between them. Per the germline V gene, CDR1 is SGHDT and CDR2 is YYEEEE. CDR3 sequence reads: CASSLYGPPAGPYEQYV. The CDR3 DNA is TGTGCCAGCAGCTTGTATGGACCTCCGGCCGGACCCTACGAGCAGTACGTC.

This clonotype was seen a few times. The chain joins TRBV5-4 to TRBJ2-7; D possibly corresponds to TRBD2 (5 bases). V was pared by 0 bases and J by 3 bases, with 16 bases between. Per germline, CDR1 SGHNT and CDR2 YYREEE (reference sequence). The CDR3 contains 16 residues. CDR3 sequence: CASSLERGRAGYEQYV. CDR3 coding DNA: TGTGCCAGCAGCTTGGAGAGAGGACGGGCGGGCTACGAGCAGTACGTC.

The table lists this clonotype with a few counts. This CDR3 is CATSRGLQGGKNIQYF. The CDR3 nucleotides read TGTGCCACCAGCAGAGGACTACAGGGGGGCAAAAACATTCAGTACTTC. J is TRBJ2-4 and V is TRBV15, with 8 bases lining up with TRBD1. Germline V gene sequence: CDR1 LNHNV, CDR2 YYDKDF (reference sequence). The V segment lost 1 base and the J segment 3 bases; nucleotides outside the gene matches: 5. This CDR3 has 16 residues. The full variable domain, its missing parts supplied by reference TRBV15 and TRBJ2-4, is DAMVIQNPRYQVTQFGKPVTLSCSQTLNHNVMYWYQQKSSQAPKLLFHYYDKDFNNEADTPDNFQSRRPNTSFCFLDIRSPGLGDTAMYLCATSRGLQGGKNIQYFGAGTRLSVL.

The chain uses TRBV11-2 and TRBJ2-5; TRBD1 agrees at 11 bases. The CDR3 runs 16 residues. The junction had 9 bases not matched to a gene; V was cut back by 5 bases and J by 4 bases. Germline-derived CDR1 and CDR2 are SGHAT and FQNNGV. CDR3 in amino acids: CASSKGRTGGSETQYF. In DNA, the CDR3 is TGTGCCAGCAGCAAAGGACGGACAGGGGGCTCAGAGACCCAGTACTTC. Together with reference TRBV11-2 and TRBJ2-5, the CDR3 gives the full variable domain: EAGVAQSPRYKIIEKRQSVAFWCNPISGHATLYWYQQILGQGPKLLIQFQNNGVVDDSQLPKDRFSAERLKGVDSTLKIQPAKLEDSAVYLCASSKGRTGGSETQYFGPGTRLLVL.

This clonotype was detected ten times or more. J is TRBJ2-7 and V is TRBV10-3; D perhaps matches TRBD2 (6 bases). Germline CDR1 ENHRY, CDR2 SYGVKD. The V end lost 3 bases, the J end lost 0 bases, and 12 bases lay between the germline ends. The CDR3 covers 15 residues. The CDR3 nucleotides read TGTGCCATCAGTGACTCGACTAGTCTCTCCTACGAGCAGTACTTC. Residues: CAISDSTSLSYEQYF.

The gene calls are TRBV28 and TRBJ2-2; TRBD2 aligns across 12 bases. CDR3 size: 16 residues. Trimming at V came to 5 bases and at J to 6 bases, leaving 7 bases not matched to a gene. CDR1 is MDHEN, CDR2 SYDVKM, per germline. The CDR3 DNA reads TGTGCCAGCAGTGAGACTAGCGGGAGAACCCCCGGGGAGCTGTTTTTT. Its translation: CASSETSGRTPGELFF.

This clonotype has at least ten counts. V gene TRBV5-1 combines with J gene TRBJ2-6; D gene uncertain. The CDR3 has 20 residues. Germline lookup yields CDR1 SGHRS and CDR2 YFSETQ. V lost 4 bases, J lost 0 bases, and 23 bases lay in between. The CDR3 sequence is CASSPYSWYSGLSGANVLTF. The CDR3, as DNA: TGCGCCAGCAGCCCTTATTCTTGGTACAGTGGGCTCTCTGGGGCCAACGTCCTGACTTTC.

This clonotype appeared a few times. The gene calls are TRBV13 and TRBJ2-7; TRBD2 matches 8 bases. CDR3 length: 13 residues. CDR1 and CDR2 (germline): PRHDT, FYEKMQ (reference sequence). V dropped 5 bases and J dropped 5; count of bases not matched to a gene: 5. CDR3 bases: TGTGCCAGCAGCAGCGGGAGTTTGGACGAGCAGTACGTC. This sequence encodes CASSSGSLDEQYV.

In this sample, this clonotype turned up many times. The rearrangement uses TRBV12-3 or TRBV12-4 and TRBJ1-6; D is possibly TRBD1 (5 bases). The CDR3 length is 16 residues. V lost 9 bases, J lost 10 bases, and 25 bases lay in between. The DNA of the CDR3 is TGTGCCAGTGGGGAACCGGGACTCCCCTTTGGATCACCCCTCCACTTT. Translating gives CASGEPGLPFGSPLHF.

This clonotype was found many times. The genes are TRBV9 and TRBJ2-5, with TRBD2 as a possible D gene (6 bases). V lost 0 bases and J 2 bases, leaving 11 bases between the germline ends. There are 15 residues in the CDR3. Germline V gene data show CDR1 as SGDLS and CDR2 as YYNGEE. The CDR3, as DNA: TGTGCCAGCAGCGTAGGGAACGGGAGACAAGAGACCCAGTACTTC. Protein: CASSVGNGRQETQYF.